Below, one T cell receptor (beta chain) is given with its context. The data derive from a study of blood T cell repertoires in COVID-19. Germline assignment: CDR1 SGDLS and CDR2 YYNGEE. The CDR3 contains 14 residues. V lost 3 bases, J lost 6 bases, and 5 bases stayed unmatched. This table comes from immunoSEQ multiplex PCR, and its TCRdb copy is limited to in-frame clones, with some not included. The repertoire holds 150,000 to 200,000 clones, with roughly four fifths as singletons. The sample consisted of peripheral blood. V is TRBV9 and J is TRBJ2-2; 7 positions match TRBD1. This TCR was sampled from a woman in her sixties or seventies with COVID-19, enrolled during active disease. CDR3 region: CASSGAQGSGELFF. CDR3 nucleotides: TGTGCCAGCAGCGGCGCACAGGGGTCCGGGGAGCTGTTTTTT.